This T cell receptor (beta chain) emerged from a study of technical replicates of blood from a handful of donors. The CDR3 has 14 amino acids. V lost 4 bases, J lost 5 bases, and 14 bases lay in between. CDR1 and CDR2 (germline): SEHNR, FQNEAQ (reference sequence). Some clones are missing from TCRdb's copy, which holds only in-frame ones; the method was immunoSEQ multiplex PCR. The data hold 85,000 to 100,000 clones, with around 94% observed a single time. The receptor's source is a human donor in good health. The sequenced sample was T cells isolated from PBMCs. The chain employs TRBV7-9 and TRBJ1-1; D is unclear. CDR3 DNA sequence: TGTGCCAGCAGCTACCCACCCCAAGAGACTGAAGCTTTCTTT. Protein product: CASSYPPQETEAFF.